This TCR beta chain is drawn from a study of blood T cell repertoires in COVID-19. Enrollees, about 18 to 90 years old, lived in approximately 25 US areas. Clones were read by immunoSEQ multiplex PCR, and TCRdb kept only the in-frame ones, dropping some. Of approximately 300,000 clones detected, approximately 83% appear once; the ten largest clones hold approximately 4%. The sample taken for sequencing was PBMCs or T cells enriched from blood (not recorded which). This receptor was obtained from a woman between 25 and 40 years old who had recovered from COVID-19.

The CDR3 sequence: CASSGLAGVQETQYF. CDR3 nucleotide sequence: TGTGCCAGCAGTGGACTAGCGGGAGTCCAAGAGACCCAGTACTTC. V gene TRBV2 combines with J gene TRBJ2-5, with TRBD2 matching 12 bases. CDR3 size: 15 residues. J gave up 1 base and V 4 bases, and 1 base lay outside the gene matches. Germline CDR1 and CDR2: SNHLY and FYNNEI.